This is a list of T cell receptor beta chains from one sample in a study of blood T cells in healthy people across ages. From the 5' RACE reads, TCRdb called clonotypes with MiXCR, one entry per CDR3 protein. The sample has about 730,000 distinct CDR3 sequences, roughly 41% seen once. The sample was blood. These receptors all come from a woman aged 60-75 years in good health. Each CDR3 is given with its conserved first and last residue. A D gene is named only where the DNA matches it firmly. Clone size is stated in some rows and not others, as once, few, many or a class when expanded.

J: TRBJ2-7
size: -
D: -
V: TRBV20-1
DNA: TGCAGTGCTAGCGGGAGATCGTCCTACGAGCAGTACTTC
CDR3: CSASGRSSYEQYF

J: TRBJ2-7
size: -
D: -
V: TRBV11-2
DNA: TGTGCCAGCAGCCGTAAGGTCGTTCACGAGCAGTACTTC
CDR3: CASSRKVVHEQYF

J: TRBJ2-7
size: -
D: -
V: TRBV12-3/TRBV12-4
DNA: TGTGCCAGCAGTTTAGAACAGGTTCTGGACGAGCAGTACTTC
CDR3: CASSLEQVLDEQYF

J: TRBJ2-2
size: -
D: TRBD2
V: TRBV7-2
DNA: TGTGCCAGCAGCAAGACTAGCGGGAGAAAGGGCACCGGGGAGCTGTTTTTT
CDR3: CASSKTSGRKGTGELFF

J: TRBJ1-2
size: few
D: -
V: TRBV18
DNA: TGTGCCAGCTCAGAACAGGGAGGAGAAGGCTACACCTTC
CDR3: CASSEQGGEGYTF

J: TRBJ2-7
size: -
D: TRBD2
V: TRBV20-1
DNA: TGCAGTGCTCGGATTAGCGGGCCAAACTACGAGCAGTACTTC
CDR3: CSARISGPNYEQYF

J: TRBJ2-3
size: -
D: TRBD2
V: TRBV11-3
DNA: TGTGCCAGCAGCTGGGATAGCGGGGGGAACACAGATACGCAGTATTTT
CDR3: CASSWDSGGNTDTQYF

J: TRBJ2-1
size: -
D: TRBD1
V: TRBV29-1
DNA: TGCAGCGTCGGGCAGGGGGCAGGCTCCTACAATGAGCAGTTCTTC
CDR3: CSVGQGAGSYNEQFF

J: TRBJ2-3
size: -
D: TRBD2
V: TRBV6-1
DNA: TGTGCCAGCAGCGGACTAGCGAGCACAGATACGCAGTATTTT
CDR3: CASSGLASTDTQYF

J: TRBJ1-2
size: -
D: -
V: TRBV5-6
DNA: TGTGCCAGCAGCTTGAGGGGATTGGACTATGGCTACACCTTC
CDR3: CASSLRGLDYGYTF

J: TRBJ2-5
size: many
D: -
V: TRBV5-6
DNA: TGTGCCAGCAGCCCCGGCCTGCAAACCCAGTACTTC
CDR3: CASSPGLQTQYF

J: TRBJ2-1
size: -
D: -
V: TRBV28
DNA: TGTGCCAGCAGTGCGACTAGTCGCAATGAGCAGTTCTTC
CDR3: CASSATSRNEQFF

J: TRBJ2-3
size: -
D: -
V: TRBV6-1
DNA: TGTGCCAGCAGGAGGGAAGCAACAGATACGCAGTATTTT
CDR3: CASRREATDTQYF

J: TRBJ2-1
size: few
D: -
V: TRBV24-1
DNA: TGTGCCACCAGTGATTTCAGGGGCTACAATGAGCAGTTCTTC
CDR3: CATSDFRGYNEQFF

J: TRBJ2-5
size: few
D: -
V: TRBV11-2
DNA: TGTGCCAGCAGCTTAGGGGCTAGTTTGAGGACTGACTATTCGGAGACCCAGTACTTC
CDR3: CASSLGASLRTDYSETQYF

J: TRBJ2-2
size: once
D: TRBD1
V: TRBV12-3/TRBV12-4
DNA: TGTGCCAGCAGTTTGGTCCCAGCGGTGACAGGGTCCTTCACCGGGGAGTTGTTTTTT
CDR3: CASSLVPAVTGSFTGELFF

J: TRBJ1-2
size: few
D: -
V: TRBV28
DNA: TGTGCCAGCAGTCCAGGACAGATAAGCTATGGCTACACCTTC
CDR3: CASSPGQISYGYTF

J: TRBJ2-7
size: few
D: TRBD2
V: TRBV9
DNA: TGTGCCAGCAGCCCTAGCGGGAGCCCCCCCTACGAGCAGTACTTC
CDR3: CASSPSGSPPYEQYF

J: TRBJ2-7
size: -
D: TRBD1
V: TRBV5-1
DNA: TGCGCCAGCAGCCCCGGGACAGGGGTGACCGAGCAGTACTTC
CDR3: CASSPGTGVTEQYF

J: TRBJ2-1
size: -
D: -
V: TRBV6-1
DNA: TGTGCCAGCAGTGAAAGGTCTGCAAGACCCAACCATGAGCAGTTCTTC
CDR3: CASSERSARPNHEQFF

J: TRBJ1-1
size: -
D: -
V: TRBV10-1
DNA: TGCGCCAGCAGGGATCCGGGGGTAAAAGCTTTCTTT
CDR3: CASRDPGVKAFF